These 11 T cell receptor beta chains came from one sample sequenced in a study of regulatory T cells in long-lasting Graves disease. Described time point: newly diagnosed GD, antithyroid drugs for less than 3 months. RNA extracted from PBMCs served as the sequencing template. The TCR beta library used iRepertoire HTBI primers with Arm-PCR amplification of CDR3. Each CDR3 protein gets one entry after TCRdb re-called the multiplex PCR reads with MiXCR. Of approximately 470,000 distinct CDR3 sequences in the sample, around 15% were seen once. These records were also assigned to another study, of T cells in Graves' hyperthyroidism and ophthalmopathy.

The material was peripheral blood mononuclear cells (PBMCs), obtained at new diagnosis, from a patient treated with antithyroid drugs. The receptors originated from a middle-aged man with Graves disease.

This clonotype has ten or more counts. V is TRBV3-1 and J is TRBJ2-3; tentatively, D is TRBD2 (6 bases). Germline V lookup: CDR1 LGHDT, CDR2 YNNKEL (reference sequence). This CDR3 spans 16 amino acids. Trimming cost V 4 bases and J 2 bases, with 16 bases left between them. The CDR3 nucleotides are TGTGCCAGCAGCCCGACCCGGGGGACGTACACAGATACGCAGTATTTT. Translating it yields CASSPTRGTYTDTQYF.

In the case of this clonotype: Given a much more abundant clone one base away, this may be a read error. The rearrangement joins TRBV27 to TRBJ1-1, with a possible D match to TRBD1 (5 bases). Germline lookup yields CDR1 MNHEY and CDR2 SMNVEV (reference sequence). The V end lost 2 bases, the J end lost 0 bases, and 10 bases lay between the germline ends. The CDR3 spans 15 residues. Written as DNA, the CDR3 is TGTGCCAGCAGTTTAGAGGGGACTATGAACACTGAAGCTTTCTTT. Translated, it gives CASSLEGTMNTEAFF.

With regard to this clonotype: A much larger clone sits a single nucleotide away, making a read error possible. This CDR3 is CASSRTCGGYNEQFF. The CDR3 DNA reads as TGTGCCAGCAGCAGGACTTGCGGAGGCTACAATGAGCAGTTCTTC. J is TRBJ2-1 and V is TRBV11-2; tentative D call: TRBD2 (5 bases). CDR1 is SGHAT and CDR2 is FQNNGV in the germline V gene. This CDR3 spans 15 amino acids. The V end lost 5 bases, the J end lost 3 bases, and 14 bases lay between the germline ends.

This clonotype occurred a few times. Being one base from a much bigger clone, this may be a read error. The rearrangement uses TRBV18 and TRBJ2-3; D perhaps matches TRBD1 (6 bases). CDR1 is KGHSH and CDR2 is LQKENI in the germline V gene. The CDR3 extends over 16 amino acids. Trimming pared 3 bases from V and 7 bases from J, leaving 20 bases between. The CDR3 DNA sequence: TGTGCCAGCTCACCCGAAAGGAGACAGGTCGCTTATACGCAGTATTTT. It translates to CASSPERRQVAYTQYF.

The chain joins TRBV14 to TRBJ1-2, with a weak D call TRBD1 (5 bases). The CDR3 has 13 residues. CDR1 is SGHDN, CDR2 FVKESK, per germline. Trimming took off 0 bases at V and 10 bases at J, with 12 bases between the two ends. The CDR3 nucleotides are TGTGCCAGCAGCCAAGATCGTGGGGGGGTCTACACCTTC. Its translation: CASSQDRGGVYTF.

The table lists this clonotype with many counts. The V call is TRBV2, the J call TRBJ2-7; D call uncertain. Germline CDR1 SNHLY, CDR2 FYNNEI. The CDR3 loop spans 14 amino acids. V lost 3 bases to trimming and J lost 7 bases, with 16 bases between them. The CDR3 here is CASSEQLPWSEQYF. In DNA, the CDR3 is TGTGCCAGCAGTGAGCAGCTACCTTGGAGTGAGCAGTACTTC. The whole variable domain, remainder taken from reference TRBV2 and TRBJ2-7, is EPEVTQTPSHQVTQMGQEVILRCVPISNHLYFYWYRQILGQKVEFLVSFYNNEISEKSEIFDDQFSVERPDGSNFTLKIRSTKLEDSAMYFCASSEQLPWSEQYFGPGTRLTVT.

In this sample, this clonotype turned up many times. V usage is TRBV12-3 or TRBV12-4 and J usage is TRBJ1-2, with TRBD1 as a possible D gene (6 bases). This CDR3 has 16 amino acids. Trimming stripped 5 bases from V and 0 bases from J, with 16 bases between. The DNA of the CDR3 is TGTGCCAGCAGTCGAACAGGGAATCCTTCTAACTATGGCTACACCTTC. Its protein is CASSRTGNPSNYGYTF.

This clonotype was seen repeatedly, ten times or more. V gene TRBV10-1 combines with J gene TRBJ2-3; 9 bases fit TRBD2. Germline-derived CDR1 and CDR2 are WNHNN and SYGVQD (reference sequence). The CDR3 runs to 16 residues. V was clipped by 8 bases and J by 1 base; unmatched bases: 10. The chain's CDR3 is CASPRGEREGTDTQYF. In DNA, the CDR3 is TGCGCCAGCCCAAGGGGCGAGCGGGAGGGCACAGATACGCAGTATTTT.

This clonotype was recorded at least ten times. The junction differs from germline at one of its ends, possibly a read error. The V call is TRBV2, the J call TRBJ2-7; no clear D gene. Germline CDR1 SNHLY, CDR2 FYNNEI. The CDR3 contains 12 residues. CDR3 loop: CASSEGAYEQYF. The CDR3 nucleotides read TGTGCCAGCAGCGAAGGCGCCTACGAGCAGTACTTC.

This clonotype was counted a few times. The rearrangement uses TRBV2 and TRBJ2-2; no clear D. Trimming stripped 7 bases from V and 5 bases from J, with 14 bases between. This CDR3 is built from 14 residues. Per germline, CDR1 SNHLY and CDR2 FYNNEI. The CDR3 coding sequence is TGTGCCAGCAAGTTGTTGGGTTCGACCGGGGAGCTGTTTTTT. Its protein product is CASKLLGSTGELFF.

This clonotype was counted many times. The genes are TRBV6-1 and TRBJ1-1; no clear D. CDR3 length: 15 amino acids. Germline V gene sequence: CDR1 MNHNS, CDR2 SASEGT. The V end was cut by 0 bases, the J end by 1 base, with 9 bases between. In nucleotides, the CDR3 is TGTGCCAGCAGTGAAGCGCTTATTAGGAACACTGAAGCTTTCTTT. This encodes CASSEALIRNTEAFF.